This T cell receptor (beta chain) was observed in a study of T cells in Graves' hyperthyroidism and ophthalmopathy. Over 18 months, lack of ophthalmopathy progression marked Graves' hyperthyroidism as stable. A patient was excluded if there was uncontrolled infection, other autoimmune disease, pregnancy or lactation. It was less than 13 ml of fresh peripheral blood that supplied the PBMCs. V shed 1 base and J 5 bases; nucleotides not matched to a gene: 5. The V gene's germline CDR1 is MNHEY and CDR2 SMNVEV (reference sequence). This CDR3 has 15 amino acids. Amplified TCR beta CDR3 regions derived from RNA transcripts. Using the HTBI primer set, a first-round RT-PCR was run on the TCR CDR3. TCRdb reprocessed the multiplex PCR reads via MiXCR and lists one record per CDR3 protein. This table holds 550,000 to 600,000 distinct CDR3 sequences, approximately 16% found once. The study, taken as a whole, reports: Blood held most thyroid clonotypes expanded above 0.001 frequency.

On this clonotype itself: Antigen specificity is unknown.

Sample: blood. The rearrangement joins TRBV27 to TRBJ1-5; 7 bases line up with TRBD1. The receptor was derived from a woman aged 18-29 years with Graves' hyperthyroidism. CDR3 protein: CASSLFEGADQPQHF. DNA of the CDR3: TGTGCCAGCAGTTTATTCGAGGGGGCTGATCAGCCCCAGCATTTT.